This T cell receptor beta chain stems from a study of blood T cell repertoires in COVID-19. Study at large: Sources were T cells, B-cell-depleted T cells, or PBMCs; the material itself was cDNA or gDNA.

CDR1 and CDR2 (germline): SGHRS, YFSETQ. This CDR3 region has 12 residues. Trimming pared 7 bases from V and 4 bases from J, leaving 11 bases between. In the original processing: Reference gene primer amplification gave nucleated cell count estimates. TCRdb's copy holds only in-frame clones and misses some; the assay was immunoSEQ multiplex PCR. The DNA was the basis for D and trimming; V, J and clone size are from that table. Among 50,000 to 55,000 clones, about 82% were seen once, and the ten largest hold around 24%. J is TRBJ1-1 and V is TRBV5-1; D gene ambiguous. The TCR comes from a woman older than 75 with acute or convalescent COVID-19. The sample was peripheral blood. CDR3 bases: TGCGCCAGCTTCCGGGTTGCCACTGAAGCTTTCTTT. Its translation: CASFRVATEAFF.